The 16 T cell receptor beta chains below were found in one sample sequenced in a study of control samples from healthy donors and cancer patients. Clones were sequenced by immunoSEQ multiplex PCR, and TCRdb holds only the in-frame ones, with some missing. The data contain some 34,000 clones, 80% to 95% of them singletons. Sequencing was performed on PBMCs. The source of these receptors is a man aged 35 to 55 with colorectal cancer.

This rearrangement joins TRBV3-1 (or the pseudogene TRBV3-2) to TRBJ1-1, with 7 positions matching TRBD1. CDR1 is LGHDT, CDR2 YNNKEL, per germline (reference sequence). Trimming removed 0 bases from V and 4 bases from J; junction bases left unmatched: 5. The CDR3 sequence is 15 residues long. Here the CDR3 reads CASSQERGGPTEAFF. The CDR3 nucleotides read TGTGCCAGCAGCCAAGAAAGAGGGGGCCCCACTGAAGCTTTCTTT.

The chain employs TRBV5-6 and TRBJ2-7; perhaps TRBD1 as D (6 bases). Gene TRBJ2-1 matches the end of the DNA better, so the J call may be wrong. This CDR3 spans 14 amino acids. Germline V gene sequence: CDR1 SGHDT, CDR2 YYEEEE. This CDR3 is CASSSDTGLGEQFF. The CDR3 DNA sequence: TGTGCCAGCAGCTCCGACACAGGGTTAGGTGAGCAGTTCTTC.

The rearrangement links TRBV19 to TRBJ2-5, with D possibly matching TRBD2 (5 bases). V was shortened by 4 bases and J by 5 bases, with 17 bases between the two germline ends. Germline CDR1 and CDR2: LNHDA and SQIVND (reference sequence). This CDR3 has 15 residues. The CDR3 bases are TGTGCCAGTAGTACCCCCTCGAGAGGGATGGAGACCCAGTACTTC. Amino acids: CASSTPSRGMETQYF.

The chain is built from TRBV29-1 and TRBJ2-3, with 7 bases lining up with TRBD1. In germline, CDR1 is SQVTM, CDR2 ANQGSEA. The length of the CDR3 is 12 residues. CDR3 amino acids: CSADRSTDTQYF. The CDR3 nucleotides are TGCAGTGCGGACAGGAGCACAGATACGCAGTATTTT.

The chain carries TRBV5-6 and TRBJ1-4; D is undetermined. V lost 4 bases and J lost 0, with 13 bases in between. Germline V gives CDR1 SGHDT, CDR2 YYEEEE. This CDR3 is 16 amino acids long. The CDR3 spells CASSPRLSATNEKLFF. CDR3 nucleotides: TGTGCCAGCAGCCCAAGGTTAAGCGCAACTAATGAAAAACTGTTTTTT.

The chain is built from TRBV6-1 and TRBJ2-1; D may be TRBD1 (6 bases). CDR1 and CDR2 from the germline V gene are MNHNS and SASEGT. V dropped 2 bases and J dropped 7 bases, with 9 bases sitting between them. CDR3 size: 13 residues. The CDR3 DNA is TGTGCCAGCAGTGAATACAGGGTAAATGAGCAGTTCTTC. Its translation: CASSEYRVNEQFF.

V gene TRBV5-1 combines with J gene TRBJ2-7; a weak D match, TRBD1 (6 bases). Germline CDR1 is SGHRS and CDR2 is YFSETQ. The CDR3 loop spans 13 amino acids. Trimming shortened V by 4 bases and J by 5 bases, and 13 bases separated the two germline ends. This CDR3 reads CASSRPNRDEQYF. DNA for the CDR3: TGCGCCAGCAGCCGTCCTAACAGGGACGAGCAGTACTTC.

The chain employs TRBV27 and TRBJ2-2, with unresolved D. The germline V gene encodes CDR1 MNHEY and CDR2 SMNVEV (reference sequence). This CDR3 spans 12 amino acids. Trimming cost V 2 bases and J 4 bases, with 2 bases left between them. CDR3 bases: TGTGCCAGCAGTTTAGGCACCGGGGAGCTGTTTTTT. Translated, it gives CASSLGTGELFF.

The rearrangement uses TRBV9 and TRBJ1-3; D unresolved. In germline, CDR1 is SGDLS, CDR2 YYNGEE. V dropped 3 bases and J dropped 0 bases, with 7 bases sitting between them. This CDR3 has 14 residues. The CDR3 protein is CASSDTSSGNTIYF. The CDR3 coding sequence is TGTGCCAGCAGCGACACAAGCTCTGGAAACACCATATATTTT.

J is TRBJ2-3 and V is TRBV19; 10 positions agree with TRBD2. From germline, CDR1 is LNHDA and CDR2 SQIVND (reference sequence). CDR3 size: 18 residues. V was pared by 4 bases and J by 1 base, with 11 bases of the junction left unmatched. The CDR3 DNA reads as TGTGCCAGTAGTACGGGACTAGCGCGGGGGAGCGGCACAGATACGCAGTATTTT. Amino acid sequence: CASSTGLARGSGTDTQYF.

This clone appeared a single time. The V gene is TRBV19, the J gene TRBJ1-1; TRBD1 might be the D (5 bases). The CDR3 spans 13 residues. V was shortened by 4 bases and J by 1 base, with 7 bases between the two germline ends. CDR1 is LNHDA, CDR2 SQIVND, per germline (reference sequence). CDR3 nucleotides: TGTGCCAGTAGTACAACAGGGAACACTGAAGCTTTCTTT. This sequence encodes CASSTTGNTEAFF.

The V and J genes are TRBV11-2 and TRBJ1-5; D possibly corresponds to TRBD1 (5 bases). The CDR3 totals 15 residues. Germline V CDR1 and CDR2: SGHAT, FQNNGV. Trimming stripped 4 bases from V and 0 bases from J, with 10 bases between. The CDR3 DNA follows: TGTGCCAGCAGCTCCGGGGGGGGTAGCAATCAGCCCCAGCATTTT. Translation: CASSSGGGSNQPQHF.

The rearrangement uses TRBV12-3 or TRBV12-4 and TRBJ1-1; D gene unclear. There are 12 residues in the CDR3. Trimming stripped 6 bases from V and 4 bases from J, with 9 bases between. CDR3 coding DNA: TGTGCCAGCAGGCCGTCGGGCACTGAAGCTTTCTTT. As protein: CASRPSGTEAFF.

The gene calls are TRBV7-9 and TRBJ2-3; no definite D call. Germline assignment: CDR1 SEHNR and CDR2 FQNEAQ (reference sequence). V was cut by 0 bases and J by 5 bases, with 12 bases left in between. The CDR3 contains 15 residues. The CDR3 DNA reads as TGTGCCAGCAGCTTAGCCGGTTCTCGGCTAGATACGCAGTATTTT. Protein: CASSLAGSRLDTQYF. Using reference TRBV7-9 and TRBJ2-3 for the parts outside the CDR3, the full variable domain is DTGVSQNPRHKITKRGQNVTFRCDPISEHNRLYWYRQTLGQGPEFLTYFQNEAQLEKSRLLSDRFSAERPKGSFSTLEIQRTEQGDSAMYLCASSLAGSRLDTQYFGPGTRLTVL.

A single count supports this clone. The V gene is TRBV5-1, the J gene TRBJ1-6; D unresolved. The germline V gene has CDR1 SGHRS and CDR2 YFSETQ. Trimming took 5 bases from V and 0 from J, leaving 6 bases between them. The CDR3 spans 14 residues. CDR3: CASSISSYNSPLHF. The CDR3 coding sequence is TGCGCCAGCAGTATTAGCTCCTATAATTCACCCCTCCACTTT.

The CDR3 DNA follows: TGTGCCAGCAGTGAAGGTGAAGCGGGGGGGCTGGAGACCCAGTACTTC. It translates to CASSEGEAGGLETQYF. The V and J genes are TRBV2 and TRBJ2-5; 10 bases line up with TRBD2. CDR1 and CDR2 (germline): SNHLY, FYNNEI. The CDR3 is 16 amino acids. Unmatched junction bases numbered 7, after V lost 1 base and J lost 5 bases.